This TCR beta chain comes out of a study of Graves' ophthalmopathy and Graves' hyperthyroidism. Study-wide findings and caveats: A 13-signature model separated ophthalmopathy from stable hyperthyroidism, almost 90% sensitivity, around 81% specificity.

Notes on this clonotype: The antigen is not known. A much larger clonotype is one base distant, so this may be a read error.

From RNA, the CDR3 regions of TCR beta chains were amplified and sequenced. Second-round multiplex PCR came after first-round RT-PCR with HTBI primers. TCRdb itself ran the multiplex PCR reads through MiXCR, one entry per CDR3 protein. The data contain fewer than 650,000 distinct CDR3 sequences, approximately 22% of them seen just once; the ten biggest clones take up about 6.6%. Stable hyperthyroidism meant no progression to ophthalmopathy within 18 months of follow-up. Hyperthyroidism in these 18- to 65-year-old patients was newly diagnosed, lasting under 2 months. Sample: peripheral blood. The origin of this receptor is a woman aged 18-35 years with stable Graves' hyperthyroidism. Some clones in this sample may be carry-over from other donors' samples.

The chain's CDR3 is CSVGREGIGELFF. Written as DNA, the CDR3 is TGCAGCGTTGGTAGGGAGGGCATCGGGGAGCTGTTTTTT. The rearrangement links TRBV29-1 to TRBJ2-2; 7 positions agree with TRBD2. Losses at the gene ends were 4 bases for V and 7 bases for J; bases not matched to a gene: 6. CDR1 is SQVTM and CDR2 is ANQGSEA in the germline V gene. This CDR3 spans 13 amino acids.